Following are 31 T cell receptor beta chains from one sample sequenced in a study of T-cell reconstitution after alpha-beta-depleted transplantation in children. As it was prepared, the TCRbeta library received unique molecular identifiers. One entry per CDR3 protein results from TCRdb running MiXCR on the PCR reads. The sample consists of 250,000 to 400,000 distinct CDR3 sequences, 23% of them appearing once. Sequenced material: PBMCs, mostly from graft donor cells, taken 180 days after TCRalphabeta/CD19-depleted stem cell transplant. The receptors were sampled from a male patient aged 10-17 years who had a stem cell transplant for acute lymphoblastic leukemia, so the T cells may come from the graft donor.

The CDR3, as DNA: TGCAGTGCTAGAATCCGGGGGGTACTTATCACAGATACGCAGTATTTT. This sequence encodes CSARIRGVLITDTQYF. The chain carries TRBV20-1 and TRBJ2-3, with TRBD2 matching over 7 bases. V gave up 2 bases and J gave up 2 bases; unmatched junction bases: 10. The CDR3 is made up of 16 amino acids. Germline V gene sequence: CDR1 DFQATT, CDR2 SNEGSKA (reference sequence).

The chain links TRBV4-1 to TRBJ2-3; D uncertain. Germline CDR1 MGHRA, CDR2 YSYEKL. CDR3 length equals 12 residues. V shed 4 bases and J shed 6 bases, with 8 bases lying between them. The CDR3 DNA is TGCGCCAGCAGCCCCCAGGAGGATACGCAGTATTTT. Residues: CASSPQEDTQYF.

This clonotype occurred once. The chain joins TRBV4-1 to TRBJ2-7; D may be TRBD1 or TRBD2 (5 bases each). This CDR3 is built from 15 residues. V lost 2 bases to trimming and J lost 5 bases, with 16 bases between them. Germline lookup yields CDR1 MGHRA and CDR2 YSYEKL. The DNA for the CDR3 is TGCGCCAGCAGCCAAATCGGAGTTGTGGGGGACGAGCAGTACTTC. This codes for CASSQIGVVGDEQYF.

The rearrangement uses TRBV4-2 and TRBJ2-1; a possible D gene is TRBD2 (5 bases). The CDR3 contains 13 residues. The V gene's germline CDR1 is LGHNA and CDR2 YNFKEQ. The ends were cut back, 2 bases at V and 3 bases at J, with 5 bases in the middle. CDR3 DNA sequence: TGTGCCAGCAGCCAAACTAGCTACAATGAGCAGTTCTTC. This encodes CASSQTSYNEQFF.

The gene calls are TRBV5-1 and TRBJ1-1; possibly TRBD1 for D (6 bases). CDR1 and CDR2 from the germline V gene are SGHRS and YFSETQ. This CDR3 has 15 amino acids. V gave up 5 bases and J gave up 1 base, with 15 bases separating them. CDR3: CASRLFQGPNTEAFF. The CDR3 region has the DNA TGCGCCAGCAGACTTTTCCAGGGGCCGAACACTGAAGCTTTCTTT. Full variable domain (remainder filled in from reference TRBV5-1 and TRBJ1-1): KAGVTQTPRYLIKTRGQQVTLSCSPISGHRSVSWYQQTPGQGLQFLFEYFSETQRNKGNFPGRFSGRQFSNSRSEMNVSTLELGDSALYLCASRLFQGPNTEAFFGQGTRLTVV.

This clonotype occurred a few times. The chain links TRBV3-1 to TRBJ2-7; unclear D gene. The ends were cut back, 1 base at V and 0 bases at J, with 10 bases in the middle. Per the germline V gene, CDR1 is LGHDT and CDR2 is YNNKEL (reference sequence). This CDR3 is 15 amino acids long. The chain's CDR3 is CASSQGIRSSYEQYF. CDR3 nucleotide sequence: TGTGCCAGCAGCCAAGGGATCAGGAGCTCCTACGAGCAGTACTTC.

This clonotype has more than one count but fewer than ten. The chain is built from TRBV4-2 and TRBJ2-2; D gene unclear. The V end was cut by 0 bases, the J end by 4 bases, with 15 bases between. Germline CDR1 and CDR2: LGHNA and YNFKEQ. This CDR3 spans 17 amino acids. CDR3 residues: CASSQERYNDPTGELFF. For the CDR3, the DNA is TGTGCCAGCAGCCAAGAGAGATATAACGACCCCACCGGGGAGCTGTTTTTT.

The rearrangement joins TRBV27 to TRBJ2-3, with a weak D call TRBD2 (6 bases). The CDR3 is made up of 14 amino acids. The ends were cut back, 6 bases at V and 2 bases at J, with 12 bases in the middle. Germline CDR1 and CDR2: MNHEY and SMNVEV (reference sequence). The CDR3 DNA reads TGTGCCAGCAGCCCCACTAGCTTCACAGATACGCAGTATTTT. Its translation is CASSPTSFTDTQYF.

This clonotype was seen only a few times. The J gene is TRBJ2-7, the V gene TRBV5-1; 11 bases are shared with TRBD2. Germline trimming cut 6 bases from V and 2 bases from J; bases unmatched to any gene: 10. Looked up from germline, CDR1 is SGHRS and CDR2 is YFSETQ. The CDR3 is made up of 16 amino acids. The CDR3 region is CASTRYGLAGPYEQYF. CDR3 in DNA: TGCGCCAGCACGCGATATGGACTAGCGGGCCCCTACGAGCAGTACTTC.

Only a few counts were recorded for this clonotype. V usage is TRBV15 and J usage is TRBJ2-3; 9 positions match TRBD2. The CDR3 consists of 17 residues. In germline, CDR1 is LNHNV, CDR2 YYDKDF (reference sequence). Trimming cost V 5 bases and J 3 bases; bases outside gene matches: 12. The CDR3 reads CATSRERGLAWTDTQYF. The CDR3 DNA sequence: TGTGCCACCAGCCGCGAGCGAGGACTAGCGTGGACAGATACGCAGTATTTT.

The chain joins TRBV5-1 to TRBJ1-1; D unresolved. V lost 5 bases and J 0 bases, leaving 14 bases between the germline ends. The CDR3 consists of 15 residues. The germline V gene encodes CDR1 SGHRS and CDR2 YFSETQ. CDR3 loop: CASRASIGMNTEAFF. The DNA for the CDR3 is TGCGCCAGCAGGGCCTCAATTGGAATGAACACTGAAGCTTTCTTT. The entire variable domain, with the rest obtained from reference TRBV5-1 and TRBJ1-1, is as follows: KAGVTQTPRYLIKTRGQQVTLSCSPISGHRSVSWYQQTPGQGLQFLFEYFSETQRNKGNFPGRFSGRQFSNSRSEMNVSTLELGDSALYLCASRASIGMNTEAFFGQGTRLTVV.

This clonotype was counted only a few times. This chain joins TRBV29-1 and TRBJ1-1; TRBD1 agrees at 8 bases. The germline V gene has CDR1 SQVTM and CDR2 ANQGSEA. The CDR3 is made up of 15 amino acids. Trimming at V came to 8 bases and at J to 0 bases, leaving 11 bases not matched to a gene. The CDR3 coding sequence is TGCAGCTTGATTGGACAGGGACGACTGAACACTGAAGCTTTCTTT. Translation gives CSLIGQGRLNTEAFF.

The chain has TRBV13 and TRBJ2-3; D gene uncertain. The CDR3 runs to 14 residues. V gave up 4 bases and J gave up 0 bases, with 8 bases separating them. The germline V gene encodes CDR1 PRHDT and CDR2 FYEKMQ (reference sequence). CDR3 coding DNA: TGTGCCAGCAGCTCTCCATCTAGCACAGATACGCAGTATTTT. Translation gives CASSSPSSTDTQYF. Variable domain in full (rest from reference TRBV13 and TRBJ2-3): AAGVIQSPRHLIKEKRETATLKCYPIPRHDTVYWYQQGPGQDPQFLISFYEKMQSDKGSIPDRFSAQQFSDYHSELNMSSLELGDSALYFCASSSPSSTDTQYFGPGTRLTVL.

This clonotype was seen once. CDR3: CASQRGQNLALTF. The CDR3 nucleotides are TGTGCCAGCCAAAGGGGACAGAACTTAGCCCTGACTTTC. The chain joins TRBV2 to TRBJ2-6, with 7 bases lining up with TRBD1. The ends lost 8 bases at V and 15 bases at J; junction bases unmatched: 13. This CDR3 has 13 residues. CDR1 and CDR2 from the germline V gene are SNHLY and FYNNEI.

V usage is TRBV29-1 and J usage is TRBJ2-3; perhaps TRBD1 as D (6 bases). Looked up from germline, CDR1 is SQVTM and CDR2 is ANQGSEA. V lost 8 bases and J lost 10, with 13 bases in between. CDR3 length: 10 residues. Here the CDR3 DNA reads TGCAGCCACTCAGGGGTGTCGCAGTATTTT. Translation gives CSHSGVSQYF.

This clonotype showed up just a few times. The chain recombines TRBV4-1 with TRBJ1-3, with 10 bases aligning to TRBD1. Trimming took 4 bases from V and 3 from J; bases not matched to a gene: 6. CDR3 length: 16 amino acids. The germline V gene encodes CDR1 MGHRA and CDR2 YSYEKL. The CDR3 is CASSPGTGDGGNTIYF. CDR3 sequence (DNA): TGCGCCAGCAGCCCCGGGACAGGGGATGGTGGAAACACCATATATTTT.

This clonotype was counted many times. The chain has TRBV5-5 and TRBJ2-1, with D perhaps assigned TRBD1 or TRBD2 (5 bases each). V was clipped by 4 bases and J by 0 bases, with 11 bases between them. The CDR3 contains 15 residues. The germline CDR1 and CDR2 sequences are SGHKS and YYEKEE (reference sequence). CDR3 protein: CASSTDGGSYNEQFF. The CDR3 DNA follows: TGTGCCAGCAGCACCGATGGGGGCTCCTACAATGAGCAGTTCTTC. The whole variable domain, remainder taken from reference TRBV5-5 and TRBJ2-1, is DAGVTQSPTHLIKTRGQQVTLRCSPISGHKSVSWYQQVLGQGPQFIFQYYEKEERGRGNFPDRFSARQFPNYSSELNVNALLLGDSALYLCASSTDGGSYNEQFFGPGTRLTVL.

The chain carries TRBV7-9 and TRBJ2-7, with D hard to call. The CDR3 is made up of 14 amino acids. The V and J ends lost 2 bases and 0 bases respectively, with 8 bases between them. Germline V gene data show CDR1 as SEHNR and CDR2 as FQNEAQ (reference sequence). Here the CDR3 reads CASSLLQPSYEQYF. The DNA for the CDR3 is TGTGCCAGCAGCTTACTACAGCCCTCCTACGAGCAGTACTTC.

This clonotype was seen more than once but under ten times. The chain carries TRBV20-1 and TRBJ1-2; D ambiguous. Germline assignment: CDR1 DFQATT and CDR2 SNEGSKA (reference sequence). The CDR3 contains 11 residues. V lost 8 bases to trimming and J lost 2 bases, with 9 bases between them. The CDR3 bases are TGCAGTTATACCAGAAACTATGGCTACACCTTC. It translates to CSYTRNYGYTF.

This clonotype was found once. The gene calls are TRBV18 and TRBJ1-1; D is unresolved. This CDR3 has 14 residues. CDR1 is KGHSH and CDR2 is LQKENI in the germline V gene. V lost 3 bases and J lost 1, with 9 bases in between. CDR3 region: CASSPPGRNTEAFF. The CDR3 coding sequence is TGTGCCAGCTCACCGCCGGGGAGGAACACTGAAGCTTTCTTT.

This clonotype was seen only a few times. CDR3 sequence (DNA): TGTGCCAGCAGCCCAAGGACTAGCACAGATACGCAGTATTTT. Protein: CASSPRTSTDTQYF. The chain couples TRBV11-2 to TRBJ2-3; possible D gene TRBD2, 5 bases. V gave up 5 bases and J gave up 0 bases, with 9 bases separating them. CDR3 length: 14 amino acids. CDR1 is SGHAT and CDR2 is FQNNGV in the germline V gene.

The sample holds a few counts of this clonotype. The junction departs from the called germline gene at one end, perhaps through a read error. This sequence joins TRBV12-3 or TRBV12-4 and TRBJ1-6; 8 bases fit TRBD1. The CDR3 is made up of 9 amino acids. CDR3 residues: CASRLDRAF. CDR3 nucleotides: TGTGCCAGCAGGTTGGACAGGGCGTTT.

This clonotype appeared a few times. The gene calls are TRBV27 and TRBJ2-7; TRBD2 matches at 8 bases. The germline V gene encodes CDR1 MNHEY and CDR2 SMNVEV (reference sequence). The CDR3 loop spans 13 amino acids. J was trimmed by 4 bases and V by 7 bases; bases with no gene match: 6. For the CDR3, the DNA is TGTGCCAGCAAGGAGCGGGAGCGGTACGAGCAGTACTTC. This encodes CASKERERYEQYF.

A few counts support this clonotype. The V and J genes are TRBV4-1 and TRBJ2-1; 14 nucleotides align to TRBD2. The junction had 4 bases not matched to a gene; V was cut back by 7 bases and J by 8 bases. CDR3 size: 14 residues. Germline V gene lookup returns CDR1 MGHRA and CDR2 YSYEKL. The CDR3 sequence is CASKGTSGSYEQFF. The CDR3 DNA reads TGCGCCAGCAAAGGGACTAGCGGGAGCTATGAGCAGTTCTTC.

This clonotype was observed a few times. The chain is built from TRBV5-1 and TRBJ2-1; TRBD2 matches at 9 bases. This CDR3 has 16 residues. From germline, CDR1 is SGHRS and CDR2 YFSETQ. J gave up 3 bases and V 4 bases, and 8 bases lay outside the gene matches. For the CDR3, the DNA is TGCGCCAGCAGCCCATACGGACTAGCGAGCTACAATGAGCAGTTCTTC. Protein: CASSPYGLASYNEQFF.

This clonotype was recorded a few times. The chain joins TRBV4-1 to TRBJ1-2; a weak D match, TRBD1 (6 bases). Trimming removed 4 bases from V and 4 bases from J, with 16 bases in between. The CDR3 runs to 15 residues. The germline V gene encodes CDR1 MGHRA and CDR2 YSYEKL. The CDR3 nucleotides are TGCGCCAGCAGCCCCTGGGGGGGCCCCACCTATGGCTACACCTTC. Protein: CASSPWGGPTYGYTF.

This clonotype was picked up a small number of times. The J gene is TRBJ2-1, the V gene TRBV6-1; 7 bases match TRBD1. Unmatched junction bases numbered 4, after V lost 6 bases and J lost 5 bases. This CDR3 is built from 13 residues. Germline CDR1 reads MNHNS; CDR2 reads SASEGT. CDR3 DNA: TGTGCCAGCAGGCAGGGGGTAGACAATGAGCAGTTCTTC. Translation gives CASRQGVDNEQFF.

This chain links TRBV10-2 with TRBJ2-7; TRBD1 agrees at 12 bases. Unmatched junction bases numbered 8, after V lost 4 bases and J lost 7 bases. From germline, CDR1 is WSHSY and CDR2 SAAADI. This CDR3 spans 15 amino acids. The CDR3 DNA reads as TGCGCCAGCAGTGCCCCGGGACAGGGGGCGAGAGAGCAGTACTTC. It yields the protein CASSAPGQGAREQYF.

The CDR3 DNA follows: TGCGCCAGCAGCTCCACTGGCGATGGAGATACGCAGTATTTT. This codes for CASSSTGDGDTQYF. The chain links TRBV5-1 to TRBJ2-3; D remains ambiguous. CDR1 is SGHRS, CDR2 YFSETQ, per germline. This CDR3 contains 14 residues. V gave up 3 bases and J gave up 5 bases, with 13 bases separating them.

In this sample, this clonotype turned up a few times. This chain joins TRBV7-2 and TRBJ2-3; possible D gene TRBD1, 5 bases. Trimming shortened V by 2 bases and J by 4 bases, and 13 bases separated the two germline ends. Germline CDR1 reads SGHTA; CDR2 reads FQGNSA. The CDR3 has 15 residues. CDR3 bases: TGTGCCAGCAGCTTAATCCCAGGGCGCCCAGATACGCAGTATTTT. The encoded protein is CASSLIPGRPDTQYF.

The genes are TRBV27 and TRBJ1-5; TRBD1 matches at 10 bases. The germline gives CDR1 MNHEY, CDR2 SMNVEV (reference sequence). Trimming removed 5 bases from V and 1 base from J; junction bases left unmatched: 5. The CDR3 totals 16 residues. The CDR3 reads CASSRRGQGSNQPQHF. CDR3 bases: TGTGCCAGCAGTAGGAGGGGACAGGGGAGCAATCAGCCCCAGCATTTT.